One sample yielded the 21 T cell receptor beta chains listed below, sequenced in a study of lymphopenia after photon versus proton radiotherapy. Repertoires were generated with immunoSEQ multiplex PCR, while TCRdb's copy carries only in-frame clones and drops some. The sample holds under 80,000 clones, around 88% seen once. Sequenced material: peripheral blood, taken from a patient treated with photon-based radiotherapy. The receptors derive from a man aged 35 to 55 with gastric cancer.

This chain uses TRBV4-2 with TRBJ1-1; tentatively, D is TRBD1 (5 bases). Germline CDR1 and CDR2: LGHNA and YNFKEQ. The CDR3 runs 16 residues. The V and J ends lost 1 base and 4 bases respectively, with 16 bases between them. CDR3 DNA: TGTGCCAGCAGCCAAGGGGGTGCGCGGGGGAGCACTGAAGCTTTCTTT. This encodes CASSQGGARGSTEAFF.

J is TRBJ2-3 and V is TRBV4-2; 7 bases map to TRBD2. This CDR3 has 13 residues. The V gene's germline CDR1 is LGHNA and CDR2 YNFKEQ. With 2 bases clipped from V and 8 bases from J, the junction kept 4 bases outside the gene matches. In DNA, the CDR3 is TGTGCCAGCAGCCAATCTGGGGGGGGTACGCAGTATTTT. Protein: CASSQSGGGTQYF.

The chain joins TRBV5-1 to TRBJ1-1; possible D gene TRBD1, 5 bases. Germline lookup yields CDR1 SGHRS and CDR2 YFSETQ. This CDR3 comprises 15 residues. The V end was cut by 4 bases, the J end by 3 bases, with 16 bases between. CDR3 sequence reads: CASSPTTIRDTEAFF. DNA of the CDR3: TGCGCCAGCAGCCCAACCACGATCAGGGACACTGAAGCTTTCTTT. The whole variable domain, remainder taken from reference TRBV5-1 and TRBJ1-1, is KAGVTQTPRYLIKTRGQQVTLSCSPISGHRSVSWYQQTPGQGLQFLFEYFSETQRNKGNFPGRFSGRQFSNSRSEMNVSTLELGDSALYLCASSPTTIRDTEAFFGQGTRLTVV.

The sample holds one count of this clone. The V and J genes are TRBV5-4 and TRBJ1-6; 7 bases are a match to TRBD1. CDR3 length: 14 residues. CDR1 is SGHNT and CDR2 is YYREEE in the germline V gene (reference sequence). Trimming took 1 base from V and 6 from J; bases not matched to a gene: 1. The DNA for the CDR3 is TGTGCCAGCAGCTTGCGACAGGGTAATTCACCCCTCCACTTT. Amino acids: CASSLRQGNSPLHF. The full variable domain, its missing parts supplied by reference TRBV5-4 and TRBJ1-6, is ETGVTQSPTHLIKTRGQQVTLRCSSQSGHNTVSWYQQALGQGPQFIFQYYREEENGRGNFPPRFSGLQFPNYSSELNVNALELDDSALYLCASSLRQGNSPLHFGNGTRLTVT.

The V and J genes are TRBV10-3 and TRBJ1-1; tentative D call: TRBD1 (5 bases). Germline-derived CDR1 and CDR2 are ENHRY and SYGVKD. This CDR3 comprises 13 residues. Trimming stripped 3 bases from V and 13 bases from J, with 18 bases between. CDR3 sequence: CAISEKGGVGVFF. The CDR3 nucleotides are TGTGCCATCAGTGAAAAGGGCGGGGTAGGGGTTTTCTTT.

The genes are TRBV30 and TRBJ1-1, with 8 bases that match TRBD1. Germline assignment: CDR1 GTSNPN and CDR2 SVGIG (reference sequence). V was clipped by 0 bases and J by 4 bases; unmatched bases: 4. This CDR3 contains 14 residues. CDR3 in amino acids: CAWSVQGGLTEAFF. The CDR3 DNA reads TGTGCCTGGAGTGTACAGGGGGGGCTCACTGAAGCTTTCTTT. The full variable domain, in which reference TRBV30 and TRBJ1-1 provide the parts outside the CDR3, is SQTIHQWPATLVQPVGSPLSLECTVEGTSNPNLYWYRQAAGRGLQLLFYSVGIGQISSEVPQNLSASRPQDRQFILSSKKLLLSDSGFYLCAWSVQGGLTEAFFGQGTRLTVV.

The V call is TRBV19, the J call TRBJ1-6, with TRBD1 identical over 8 bases. The CDR3 extends over 13 amino acids. Germline lookup yields CDR1 LNHDA and CDR2 SQIVND (reference sequence). Trimming cost V 7 bases and J 6 bases; bases outside gene matches: 2. CDR3 protein: CASTTGGNSPLHF. CDR3 DNA sequence: TGTGCCAGTACCACAGGGGGTAATTCACCCCTCCACTTT.

This clone was found once. The chain has TRBV9 and TRBJ2-1; 8 bases align to TRBD1. Germline V gene lookup returns CDR1 SGDLS and CDR2 YYNGEE. CDR3 size: 15 residues. V lost 0 bases, J lost 3 bases, and 2 bases stayed unmatched. DNA of the CDR3: TGTGCCAGCAGCGTAGAAGGGACAGGCTACAATGAGCAGTTCTTC. Protein sequence: CASSVEGTGYNEQFF.

The V call is TRBV7-9, the J call TRBJ1-4; 9 bases are shared with TRBD1. The CDR3 sequence is 15 residues long. Germline assignment: CDR1 SEHNR and CDR2 FQNEAQ (reference sequence). Trimming removed 5 bases from V and 7 bases from J; junction bases left unmatched: 8. CDR3 in amino acids: CASSPSGTGIEKLFF. As DNA, the CDR3 is TGTGCCAGCAGCCCTAGCGGGACAGGGATTGAAAAACTGTTTTTT.

This clone was seen a few times. The CDR3 here is CAWNDALEAFF. In DNA form, the CDR3 reads TGTGCCTGGAATGACGCCCTCGAAGCTTTCTTT. The genes are TRBV30 and TRBJ1-1; D not certain. V shed 4 bases and J shed 8 bases, with 11 bases lying between them. Germline V gives CDR1 GTSNPN, CDR2 SVGIG (reference sequence). The CDR3 is 11 amino acids.

The chain links TRBV4-3 to TRBJ1-2; D uncertain. The germline CDR1 and CDR2 sequences are LGHNA and YSLEER. The CDR3 length is 16 residues. V shed 0 bases and J shed 4 bases, with 15 bases lying between them. DNA of the CDR3: TGCGCCAGCAGCCAAGAAGCACGGGCCCTGGGCTATGGCTACACCTTC. This codes for CASSQEARALGYGYTF.

The chain recombines TRBV7-2 with TRBJ2-2; D remains unclear. Germline values: CDR1 SGHTA, CDR2 FQGNSA. The CDR3 has 12 amino acids. The V gene lost 1 base and the J gene lost 7 bases, with 4 bases spanning the gap. The CDR3 spells CASSLEVGELFF. CDR3 nucleotides: TGTGCCAGCAGCTTAGAAGTCGGGGAGCTGTTTTTT.

This clone showed up just once. The V and J genes are TRBV9 and TRBJ2-3; 7 bases are shared with TRBD2. V shed 6 bases and J 5 bases; nucleotides not matched to a gene: 12. Germline V gene lookup returns CDR1 SGDLS and CDR2 YYNGEE. The CDR3 covers 15 residues. The CDR3 DNA reads TGTGCCAGCACCACTGACATGTCTAGCGGAGATACGCAGTATTTT. Protein product: CASTTDMSSGDTQYF.

The J gene is TRBJ2-3, the V gene TRBV7-3, with D tentatively TRBD1 (6 bases). Germline V gives CDR1 SGHTA, CDR2 FQGTGA. The CDR3 extends over 12 amino acids. Trimming took 5 bases from V and 5 from J, leaving 8 bases between them. CDR3 amino acids: CASSQQGDTQYF. The DNA of the CDR3 is TGTGCCAGCAGCCAACAGGGAGATACGCAGTATTTT.

V usage is TRBV5-4 and J usage is TRBJ2-5; D tentatively reads TRBD1 or TRBD2 (5 bases each). Near its end, the DNA agrees better with TRBJ2-7, so the J call may be wrong. CDR3 length equals 14 residues. Per germline, CDR1 SGHNT and CDR2 YYREEE (reference sequence). This CDR3 is CASSLTGRTSEQYF. For the CDR3, the DNA is TGTGCCAGCAGCTTGACGGGACGGACAAGCGAGCAGTACTTC.

CDR3 bases: TGCGCCAGCAGCTTTGGGACGGCTAACTACGAGCAGTACTTC. This gives the protein CASSFGTANYEQYF. The chain uses TRBV5-1 and TRBJ2-7; perhaps D is TRBD1 or TRBD2 (5 bases each). The CDR3 length is 14 residues. Germline lookup yields CDR1 SGHRS and CDR2 YFSETQ. The V and J ends lost 2 bases and 3 bases respectively, with 12 bases between them.

CDR3 sequence (DNA): TGTGCCATCCGGTTGGCCGGGGACACTGAAGCTTTCTTT. This translates into CAIRLAGDTEAFF. The chain links TRBV10-3 to TRBJ1-1; D is ambiguous. CDR1 ENHRY and CDR2 SYGVKD come from the germline V gene. The CDR3 runs to 13 residues. Trimming removed 8 bases from V and 3 bases from J, with 13 bases in between.

The J gene is TRBJ1-1, the V gene TRBV19; D might be TRBD1 (6 bases). Trimming left V 1 base short and J 4 bases short, with 13 bases between. Looked up from germline, CDR1 is LNHDA and CDR2 is SQIVND (reference sequence). The CDR3 totals 15 residues. In nucleotides, the CDR3 is TGTGCCAGTAGTATAGGTACGAACAGGGTCACTGAAGCTTTCTTT. Translated: CASSIGTNRVTEAFF.

The V gene is TRBV5-4, the J gene TRBJ2-5; 7 bases are shared with TRBD1. V shed 1 base and J 5 bases; nucleotides not matched to a gene: 5. The CDR3 has 14 amino acids. Looked up from germline, CDR1 is SGHNT and CDR2 is YYREEE (reference sequence). The CDR3 DNA reads as TGTGCCAGCAGCTTGAGACAGGGTGGGGAGACCCAGTACTTC. The encoded protein is CASSLRQGGETQYF. Full variable domain (remainder filled in from reference TRBV5-4 and TRBJ2-5): ETGVTQSPTHLIKTRGQQVTLRCSSQSGHNTVSWYQQALGQGPQFIFQYYREEENGRGNFPPRFSGLQFPNYSSELNVNALELDDSALYLCASSLRQGGETQYFGPGTRLLVL.

This clone was recorded a few times. The gene calls are TRBV18 and TRBJ1-1; D is possibly TRBD1 (5 bases). CDR1 is KGHSH, CDR2 LQKENI, per germline. This CDR3 region has 14 residues. V was trimmed by 6 bases and J by 2 bases, leaving 13 bases between them. The CDR3 here is CASSPRQPNTEAFF. CDR3 bases: TGTGCCAGCTCTCCGCGACAGCCTAACACTGAAGCTTTCTTT.

The rearrangement uses TRBV7-6 and TRBJ2-7; 8 bases fit TRBD1. Germline-derived CDR1 and CDR2 are SGHVS and FNYEAQ. J gave up 6 bases and V 0 bases, and 4 bases lay outside the gene matches. This CDR3 comprises 14 residues. This CDR3 is CASSLAETGAEQYF. The CDR3 DNA reads as TGTGCCAGCAGCTTAGCGGAGACAGGGGCCGAGCAGTACTTC.